These T cell receptor beta chains were read from a single sample in a study of blood T cell repertoires in COVID-19. Profiled with immunoSEQ multiplex PCR; TCRdb holds only in-frame clones, not every one. The profile shows fewer than 200,000 clones, 85% to 90% of them singletons. Input material: peripheral blood. The receptors originated from a man in his forties or fifties who had recovered from COVID-19. Each CDR3 is given with its conserved first and last residue. The D gene is left open where the match is weak. Expanded clones get a size class; other rows say once, few or many, or leave the size out.

clone_size	j_call	v_call	d_call	cdr3_aa	cdr3_nt
.	TRBJ2-7	TRBV28	.	CASSPDRPYEQYF	TGTGCCAGCAGTCCCGACAGGCCCTACGAGCAGTACTTC
.	TRBJ2-2	TRBV5-4	TRBD2	CASSFGGDTGELFF	TGTGCCAGCAGCTTCGGGGGGGACACCGGGGAGCTGTTTTTT
few	TRBJ2-2	TRBV27	TRBD2	CASSVSGTSVTNTGELFF	TGTGCCAGCAGTGTGTCCGGGACTAGCGTAACGAACACCGGGGAGCTGTTTTTT
.	TRBJ2-7	TRBV11-2	.	CASSPRLVYEQYF	TGTGCCAGTAGCCCTCGACTGGTTTACGAGCAGTACTTC
once	TRBJ1-3	TRBV25-1	.	CASSELSGGRGGNTIYF	TGTGCCAGCAGTGAACTTTCGGGCGGTCGGGGTGGAAACACCATATATTTT
.	TRBJ2-3	TRBV12-5	TRBD2	CASGSGTRSTQYF	TGTGCTAGTGGTTCTGGGACTAGATCAACGCAGTATTTT
once	TRBJ2-3	TRBV14	.	CASSQVGGFDTQYF	TGTGCCAGCAGCCAAGTAGGGGGATTTGATACGCAGTATTTT
once	TRBJ2-1	TRBV12-3/TRBV12-4	TRBD2	CASSFNGRGEQFF	TGTGCCAGCAGTTTCAACGGGAGGGGTGAGCAGTTCTTC
.	TRBJ2-3	TRBV2	.	CASIRGGTDTQYF	TGTGCCAGCATCAGGGGCGGCACAGATACGCAGTATTTT
.	TRBJ2-5	TRBV7-8	TRBD1	CASSPGQGGETQYF	TGTGCCAGCAGCCCAGGACAGGGAGGAGAGACCCAGTACTTC
.	TRBJ1-5	TRBV6-5	.	CASSRGGSQPQHF	TGTGCCAGCAGTAGGGGGGGTAGTCAGCCCCAGCATTTT
.	TRBJ1-1	TRBV27	TRBD1	CASSNRGTEAFF	TGTGCCAGCAGTAACAGGGGGACTGAAGCTTTCTTT
.	TRBJ2-5	TRBV6-1	TRBD2	CASSEAGVAGQTQYF	TGTGCCAGCAGTGAAGCGGGGGTAGCGGGGCAGACCCAGTACTTC
.	TRBJ2-7	TRBV5-5	TRBD2	CASSLVISGGTSGLPYEQYF	TGTGCCAGCAGCTTGGTCATATCGGGGGGGACTAGCGGCCTTCCCTACGAGCAGTACTTC
few	TRBJ2-3	TRBV5-8	.	CAKGRATDTQYF	TGTGCTAAGGGCAGGGCCACAGATACGCAGTATTTT
.	TRBJ1-5	TRBV7-2	.	CASSLSDSSNQPQHF	TGTGCCAGCAGCTTATCGGACAGTAGCAATCAGCCCCAGCATTTT
.	TRBJ2-7	TRBV10-3	TRBD1	CAISPRTGAYEQYF	TGTGCCATCAGTCCCAGGACAGGGGCCTACGAGCAGTACTTC
.	TRBJ1-6	TRBV28	TRBD1	CASSAGGNDNSPLHF	TGTGCCAGCAGTGCAGGGGGGAACGATAATTCACCCCTCCACTTT
.	TRBJ1-5	TRBV28	.	CASTPGGTQPQHF	TGTGCCAGCACCCCCGGCGGGACTCAGCCCCAGCATTTT
.	TRBJ1-1	TRBV12-3/TRBV12-4	.	CASRGRPTEAFF	TGTGCCAGCCGTGGGCGCCCCACTGAAGCTTTCTTT
.	TRBJ1-1	TRBV29-1	.	CSVLYRAMNTEAFF	TGCAGCGTTCTATACAGGGCAATGAACACTGAAGCTTTCTTT
.	TRBJ1-4	TRBV19	.	CASTAEGLKSREKLFF	TGTGCCAGTACCGCCGAGGGTTTAAAATCCAGGGAAAAACTGTTTTTT
.	TRBJ2-7	TRBV10-2	TRBD1	CASSESVTGVHEQYF	TGCGCCAGCAGTGAGTCCGTGACAGGGGTCCACGAGCAGTACTTC
.	TRBJ2-1	TRBV5-4	.	CASSKEHEQFF	TGTGCCAGCAGCAAGGAGCATGAGCAGTTCTTC
.	TRBJ1-2	TRBV18	.	CASSPPDSYGYTF	TGTGCCAGCTCACCACCGGACAGCTATGGCTACACCTTC
.	TRBJ2-2	TRBV3-1/TRBV3-2	.	CASSQDMASRELFF	TGTGCCAGCAGCCAAGATATGGCATCACGGGAGCTGTTTTTT
once	TRBJ1-1	TRBV9	TRBD1	CASSGLQGAEWTEAFF	TGTGCCAGCAGCGGCTTACAGGGGGCGGAATGGACTGAAGCTTTCTTT
many	TRBJ1-6	TRBV5-6	TRBD1	CASSFGQGNNSPLHF	TGTGCCAGCAGCTTCGGACAGGGAAACAATTCACCCCTCCACTTT
few	TRBJ1-5	TRBV2	.	CASRGDGGDQPQHF	TGTGCCAGCAGAGGGGATGGCGGAGATCAGCCCCAGCATTTT
.	TRBJ1-5	TRBV6-2/TRBV6-3	.	CASSPSRGTGGQPQHF	TGTGCCAGCAGCCCTTCACGGGGGACTGGGGGTCAGCCCCAGCATTTT
.	TRBJ2-7	TRBV27	TRBD1	CASSSRGLSSYEQYF	TGTGCCAGCAGTTCTAGGGGGCTGAGCTCCTACGAGCAGTACTTC
.	TRBJ2-3	TRBV7-2	TRBD2	CASSLGLAGVDTQYF	TGTGCCAGCAGCTTAGGGCTAGCGGGAGTAGATACGCAGTATTTT
.	TRBJ1-2	TRBV2	.	CASSREYGYTF	TGTGCCAGCAGTCGCGAATATGGCTACACCTTC
.	TRBJ2-1	TRBV5-1	TRBD2	CASSFNPLRDYYNEQFF	TGCGCCAGCAGCTTCAACCCACTCCGGGACTACTACAATGAGCAGTTCTTC
.	TRBJ2-7	TRBV2	.	CASRGSVTEGYF	TGTGCCAGCAGGGGCTCCGTTACGGAGGGGTACTTC
.	TRBJ1-1	TRBV6-5	.	CASSQGTTEAFF	TGTGCCAGCAGTCAGGGAACCACTGAAGCTTTCTTT
.	TRBJ2-5	TRBV19	TRBD1	CASSFGQGGTQYF	TGTGCCAGTAGTTTCGGACAGGGAGGGACCCAGTACTTC
.	TRBJ2-1	TRBV7-2	TRBD2	CASSPPSGRNNEQFF	TGTGCCAGCAGCCCACCTAGCGGGCGTAACAATGAGCAGTTCTTC
.	TRBJ2-7	TRBV5-4	.	CASSRGAGPSYEQYF	TGTGCCAGCAGCCGGGGTGCGGGCCCCTCCTACGAGCAGTACTTC
.	TRBJ2-7	TRBV5-1	TRBD2	CASSGTSNHEQYF	TGCGCCAGCAGCGGGACTAGCAACCACGAGCAGTACTTC
once	TRBJ2-3	TRBV28	TRBD1	CASSTPGTGSTDTQYF	TGTGCCAGCAGTACACCCGGGACAGGGAGCACAGATACGCAGTATTTT
.	TRBJ1-2	TRBV6-2/TRBV6-3	TRBD1	CASSQGAANYGYTF	TGTGCCAGCAGTCAGGGGGCCGCTAACTATGGCTACACCTTC
.	TRBJ1-6	TRBV13	.	CASSLQGSSPLHF	TGTGCCAGCAGCTTACAGGGAAGTTCACCCCTCCACTTT
once	TRBJ2-2	TRBV18	.	CASSPRVNTGELFF	TGTGCCAGCTCACCGAGGGTCAACACCGGGGAGCTGTTTTTT
.	TRBJ2-1	TRBV29-1	.	CSVEGGLLGYNEQFF	TGCAGCGTTGAAGGGGGGCTCTTGGGGTACAATGAGCAGTTCTTC
.	TRBJ2-7	TRBV3-1/TRBV3-2	.	CASKDAGYSYEQYF	TGTGCCAGCAAGGATGCGGGCTACTCCTACGAGCAGTACTTC
.	TRBJ2-7	TRBV4-3	TRBD2	CASSRAGTSGSYEQYF	TGCGCCAGCAGCCGGGCCGGGACTAGCGGCTCCTACGAGCAGTACTTC
once	TRBJ2-1	TRBV6-5	.	CASSTSPNEQFF	TGTGCCAGCAGTACTAGCCCCAATGAGCAGTTCTTC
.	TRBJ1-1	TRBV7-2	.	CASSLTGINTEAFF	TGTGCCAGCAGCTTGACAGGAATTAACACTGAAGCTTTCTTT
.	TRBJ2-1	TRBV27	TRBD2	CASSSTLAGGRNEQFF	TGTGCCAGCAGCTCCACACTAGCGGGGGGGCGAAATGAGCAGTTCTTC
.	TRBJ2-7	TRBV14	TRBD2	CASSQGTSLRYEQYF	TGTGCCAGCAGCCAAGGGACTAGCTTAAGGTACGAGCAGTACTTC